This T cell receptor (beta chain) was captured in a study of blood T cell repertoires in COVID-19. The data were produced by immunoSEQ multiplex PCR, yet TCRdb's version contains in-frame clones alone and is incomplete. Found here are roughly 32,000 clones, 85% to 90% of them singletons; the top ten hold about two fifths. Germline V gives CDR1 SGHRS, CDR2 YFSETQ. V was trimmed by 4 bases and J by 1 base, leaving 11 bases between them. The CDR3 extends over 14 amino acids. Material: peripheral blood. The sequence was collected from a man in his fifties or sixties with active or convalescent COVID-19. The gene calls are TRBV5-1 and TRBJ1-1, with D possibly TRBD1 on 6 matching bases. In DNA form, the CDR3 reads TGCGCCAGCAGCGGCACAGGGTGGAACACTGAAGCTTTCTTT. This sequence encodes CASSGTGWNTEAFF.